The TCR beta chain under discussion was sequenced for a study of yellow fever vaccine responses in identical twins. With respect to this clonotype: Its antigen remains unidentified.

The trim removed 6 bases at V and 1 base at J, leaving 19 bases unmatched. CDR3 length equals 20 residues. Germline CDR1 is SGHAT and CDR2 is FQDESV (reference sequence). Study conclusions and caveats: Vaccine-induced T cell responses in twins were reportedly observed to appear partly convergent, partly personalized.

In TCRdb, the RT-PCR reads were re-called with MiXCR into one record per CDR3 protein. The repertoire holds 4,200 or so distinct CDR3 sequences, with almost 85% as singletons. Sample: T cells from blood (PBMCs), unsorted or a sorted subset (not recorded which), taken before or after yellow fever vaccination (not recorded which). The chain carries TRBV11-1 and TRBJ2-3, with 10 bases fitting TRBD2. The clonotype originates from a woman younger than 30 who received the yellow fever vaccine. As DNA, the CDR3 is TGTGCCAGCAGACCAGGGGGACTAGCGCAACCTTCGGTCGGCACAGATACGCAGTATTTT. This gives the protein CASRPGGLAQPSVGTDTQYF.